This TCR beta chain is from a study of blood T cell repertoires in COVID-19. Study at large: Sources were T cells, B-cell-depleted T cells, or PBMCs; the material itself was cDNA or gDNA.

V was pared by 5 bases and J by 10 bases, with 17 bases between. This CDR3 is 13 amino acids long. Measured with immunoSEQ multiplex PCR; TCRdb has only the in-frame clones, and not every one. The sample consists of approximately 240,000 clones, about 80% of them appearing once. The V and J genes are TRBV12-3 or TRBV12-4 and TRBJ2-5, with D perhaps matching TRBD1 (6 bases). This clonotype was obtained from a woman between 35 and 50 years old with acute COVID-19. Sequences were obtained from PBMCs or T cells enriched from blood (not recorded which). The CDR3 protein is CASSLRDTAIQYF. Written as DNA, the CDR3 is TGTGCCAGCAGTCTCCGGGACACGGCGATCCAGTACTTC.